This TCR beta chain was sequenced during a study of CD8 T cells in Susac syndrome. Sequencing of TCR beta, carried out with a high-throughput approach, was applied to CD8+ and CD4+ T cells from the blood. Each multiple sclerosis control was a treatment-naive patient with relapsing-remitting disease that was either stable or active. cDNA came from around 0.54 to 1 ug RNA primed by random hexamers. Across 54 Vbeta and 13 Jbeta, TCR beta CDR3 was amplified with immunoSEQ multiplex PCR. TCRdb re-derived calls from the immunoSEQ multiplex PCR reads in MiXCR, one entry per CDR3 protein. The sample yields about 150,000 distinct CDR3 sequences, approximately 95% seen once. The sample comprised CD4+ T cells from PBMCs. The clonotype comes from a human donor with multiple sclerosis.

CDR3: CASSFGGSYEQYF. DNA of the CDR3: TGTGCCAGCAGCTTCGGGGGTAGCTACGAGCAGTACTTC. The rearrangement joins TRBV7-2 to TRBJ2-7, with a tentative D call TRBD2 (6 bases). The CDR3 has 13 amino acids. Germline values: CDR1 SGHTA, CDR2 FQGNSA. V was clipped by 3 bases and J by 3 bases, with 9 bases between them.